The present T cell receptor (beta chain) was sequenced within a study of T cells in localized non-small cell lung cancer. Notes on the study in general: Heterogeneity within the tumor remains possible, as just one region underwent sequencing. Uninvolved adjacent lung had higher T cell clonality than tumor and all other tissues. Appearing in adjacent lung were a median about 59 of the top 100 tumor clones.

Repertoires were generated with immunoSEQ multiplex PCR, while TCRdb's copy carries only in-frame clones and drops some. The sample holds 45,000 to 70,000 clones, around 86% seen once. V lost 3 bases to trimming and J lost 1 base; unmatched junction nucleotides: 3. Per the germline V gene, CDR1 is SGHRS and CDR2 is YFSETQ. The CDR3 length is 14 residues. Turning to this clone: Antigen specificity is unknown.

The V and J genes are TRBV5-1 and TRBJ1-1, with 7 bases aligning to TRBD1. This receptor was obtained from a woman aged 40 to 75 with stage I lung adenocarcinoma. This specimen consisted of peripheral blood, obtained before any cancer treatment. The CDR3 region has the DNA TGCGCCAGCAGCTCCACAGGGGCGAACACTGAAGCTTTCTTT. Its translation is CASSSTGANTEAFF.